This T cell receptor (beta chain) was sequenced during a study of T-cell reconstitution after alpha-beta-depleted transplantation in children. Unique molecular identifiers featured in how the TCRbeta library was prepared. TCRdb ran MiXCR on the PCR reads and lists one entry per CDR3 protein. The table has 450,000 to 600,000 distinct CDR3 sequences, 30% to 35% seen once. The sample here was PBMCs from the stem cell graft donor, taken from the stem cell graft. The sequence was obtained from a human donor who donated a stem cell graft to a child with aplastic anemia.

The CDR3 sequence is CSGTGLAGYNEQFF. DNA of the CDR3: TGCAGCGGGACGGGACTAGCCGGCTACAATGAGCAGTTCTTC. The chain joins TRBV29-1 to TRBJ2-1, with 9 bases that match TRBD2. There are 14 residues in the CDR3. Looked up from germline, CDR1 is SQVTM and CDR2 is ANQGSEA. V lost 7 bases and J lost 3; bases outside the gene matches: 7.